This entry lists 8 T cell receptor beta chains sequenced from one sample in a study of Ad26.COV2.S vaccination and SARS-CoV-2 variants. The assay was immunoSEQ multiplex PCR, and TCRdb's table has in-frame clones only and misses some. The sample carries some 480,000 clones, around 88% recorded once. Regarding treatment: around 19 received Ad26.COV2.S at low or high dose, single or two shots; about five received placebo; per-sample allocation not given. At day 63 after the first vaccine or placebo injection, samples were drawn. Source: peripheral blood, taken in a trial of Ad26.COV2.S vaccine versus placebo. These TCRs come from a person aged 18-65 years who received the Ad26.COV2.S COVID-19 vaccine or a placebo.

The CDR3 coding sequence is TGTGCCAGCAGCAACTCCTGCGACATCCTGAACACTGAAGCTTTCTTT. As protein: CASSNSCDILNTEAFF. The J gene is TRBJ1-1, the V gene TRBV21-1; the table's D call of TRBD1 was not tested on the DNA. TRBV21-1 is a known pseudogene. This CDR3 contains 16 residues.

The chain employs TRBV7-2 and TRBJ2-7; no clear D. Germline CDR1 and CDR2: SGHTA and FQGNSA. Trimming cost V 0 bases and J 3 bases, with 6 bases left between them. The CDR3 has 13 residues. CDR3 nucleotides: TGTGCCAGCAGCTTAGCGGCAGTCTACGAGCAGTACTTC. Translated: CASSLAAVYEQYF.

The rearrangement uses TRBV5-1 and TRBJ2-1; 10 bases fit TRBD2. CDR1 is SGHRS, CDR2 YFSETQ, per germline. V trimming: 5 bases; J trimming: 8 bases; junction bases outside the gene matches: 4. The CDR3 is 13 residues long. The CDR3 spells CASRLAGVDEQFF. DNA of the CDR3: TGCGCCAGCAGGCTAGCGGGAGTCGATGAGCAGTTCTTC.

The chain joins TRBV4-3 to TRBJ2-6; D unclear. CDR1 and CDR2 (germline): LGHNA, YSLEER. The CDR3 extends over 16 amino acids. The germline V and J ends were trimmed by 0 bases and 4 bases, with 10 bases remaining between them. CDR3 sequence reads: CASSQDLTVGANVLTF. DNA of the CDR3: TGCGCCAGCAGCCAAGATTTGACGGTGGGGGCCAACGTCCTGACTTTC.

The genes are TRBV6-5 and TRBJ2-7, with 7 nucleotides matching TRBD1. The CDR3 consists of 15 residues. CDR1 MNHEY and CDR2 SVGAGI come from the germline V gene. Unmatched junction bases numbered 8, after V lost 6 bases and J lost 0 bases. The CDR3 bases are TGTGCCAGCAGAGCCGGGACAGTTTTCTCCTACGAGCAGTACTTC. Translating gives CASRAGTVFSYEQYF.

The chain links TRBV19 to TRBJ2-3, with 10 bases that match TRBD2. V was clipped by 7 bases and J by 3 bases; unmatched bases: 7. The CDR3 covers 15 residues. Germline values: CDR1 LNHDA, CDR2 SQIVND (reference sequence). The DNA of the CDR3 is TGTGCCAGTACGGAGCGGGAGGGCAGAACAGATACGCAGTATTTT. This encodes CASTEREGRTDTQYF.

The chain combines TRBV4-1 with TRBJ1-4, with D perhaps TRBD1 (6 bases). This CDR3 is built from 16 residues. The ends were cut back, 4 bases at V and 3 bases at J, with 15 bases in the middle. The germline CDR1 and CDR2 sequences are MGHRA and YSYEKL. CDR3 residues: CASSPYPDSPNEKLFF. DNA of the CDR3: TGCGCCAGCAGCCCCTATCCGGACAGCCCTAATGAAAAACTGTTTTTT.

The chain combines TRBV4-1 with TRBJ1-3; no clear D gene. Germline V gives CDR1 MGHRA, CDR2 YSYEKL. This CDR3 spans 16 amino acids. V was trimmed by 4 bases and J by 0 bases, leaving 13 bases between them. The CDR3 reads CASSPRGGYSGNTIYF. CDR3 DNA: TGCGCCAGCAGCCCCCGCGGAGGTTACTCTGGAAACACCATATATTTT.